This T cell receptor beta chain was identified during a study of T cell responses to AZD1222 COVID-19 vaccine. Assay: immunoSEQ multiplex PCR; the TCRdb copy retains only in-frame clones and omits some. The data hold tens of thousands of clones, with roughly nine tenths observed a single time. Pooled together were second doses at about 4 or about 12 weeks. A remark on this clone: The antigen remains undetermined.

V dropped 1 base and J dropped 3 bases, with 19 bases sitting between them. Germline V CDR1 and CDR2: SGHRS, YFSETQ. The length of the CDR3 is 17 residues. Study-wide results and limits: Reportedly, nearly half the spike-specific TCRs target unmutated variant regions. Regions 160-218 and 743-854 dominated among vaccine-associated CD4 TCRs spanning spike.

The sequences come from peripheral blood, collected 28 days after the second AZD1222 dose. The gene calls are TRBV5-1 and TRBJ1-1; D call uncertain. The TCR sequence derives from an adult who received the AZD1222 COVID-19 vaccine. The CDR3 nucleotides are TGCGCCAGCAGCTTGATCCCGGGTCGGTGGTTTGACACTGAAGCTTTCTTT. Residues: CASSLIPGRWFDTEAFF.